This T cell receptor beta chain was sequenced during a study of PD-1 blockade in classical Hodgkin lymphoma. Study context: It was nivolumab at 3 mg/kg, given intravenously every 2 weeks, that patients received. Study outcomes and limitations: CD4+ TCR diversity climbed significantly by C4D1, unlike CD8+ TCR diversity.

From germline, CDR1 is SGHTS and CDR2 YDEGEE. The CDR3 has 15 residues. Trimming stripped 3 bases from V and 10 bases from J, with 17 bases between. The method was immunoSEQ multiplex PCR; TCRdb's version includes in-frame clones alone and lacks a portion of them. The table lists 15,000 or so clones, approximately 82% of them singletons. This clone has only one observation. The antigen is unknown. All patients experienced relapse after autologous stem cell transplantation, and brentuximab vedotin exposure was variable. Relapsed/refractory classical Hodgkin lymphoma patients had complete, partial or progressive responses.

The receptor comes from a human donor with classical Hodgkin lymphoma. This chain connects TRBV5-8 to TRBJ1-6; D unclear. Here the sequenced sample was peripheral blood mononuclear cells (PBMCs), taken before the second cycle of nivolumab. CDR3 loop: CASSSSGPLMSPLHF. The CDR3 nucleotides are TGTGCCAGCAGCTCCTCCGGACCCCTTATGTCACCCCTCCACTTT.